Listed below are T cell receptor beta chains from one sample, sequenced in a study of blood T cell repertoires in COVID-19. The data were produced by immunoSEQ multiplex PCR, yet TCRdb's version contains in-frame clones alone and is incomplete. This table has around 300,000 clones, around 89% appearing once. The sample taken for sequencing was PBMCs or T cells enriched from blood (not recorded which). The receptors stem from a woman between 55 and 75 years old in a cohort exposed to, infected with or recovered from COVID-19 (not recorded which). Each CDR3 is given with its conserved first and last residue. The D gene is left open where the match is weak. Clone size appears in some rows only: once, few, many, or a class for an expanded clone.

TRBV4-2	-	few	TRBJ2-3	CASSQDEGGGPTDTQYF	TGTGCCAGCAGCCAAGATGAGGGGGGAGGGCCGACAGATACGCAGTATTTT
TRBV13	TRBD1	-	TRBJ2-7	CASSFSGTGGTYEQYF	TGTGCCAGCAGCTTTTCCGGGACAGGGGGTACCTACGAGCAGTACTTC
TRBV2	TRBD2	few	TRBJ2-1	CASSESSGRATEQFF	TGTGCCAGCAGTGAGTCTAGCGGGAGGGCCACTGAGCAGTTCTTC
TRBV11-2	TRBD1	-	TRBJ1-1	CASSLGRGRTEAFF	TGTGCCAGCAGCTTGGGCAGGGGGCGGACTGAAGCTTTCTTT
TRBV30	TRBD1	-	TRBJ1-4	CAWSGGPGQSNEKLFF	TGTGCCTGGAGTGGGGGGCCGGGACAGTCTAATGAAAAACTGTTTTTT
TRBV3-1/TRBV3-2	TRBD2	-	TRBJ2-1	CASSQGRLAGAREQFF	TGTGCCAGCAGCCAAGGCCGACTAGCGGGAGCTCGGGAGCAGTTCTTC
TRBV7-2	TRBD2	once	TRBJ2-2	CASSSQASGSAGELFF	TGTGCCAGCAGCTCCCAGGCTAGCGGGAGCGCCGGGGAGCTGTTTTTT
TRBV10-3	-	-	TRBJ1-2	CAISEKQDNYGYTF	TGTGCCATCAGTGAAAAACAGGATAACTATGGCTACACCTTC
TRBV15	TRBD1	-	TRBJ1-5	CATSRDTGGDQPQHF	TGTGCCACCAGCAGGGATACAGGGGGCGATCAGCCCCAGCATTTT
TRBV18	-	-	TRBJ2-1	CASSFVQAPSYNEQFF	TGTGCCAGCTCATTCGTACAGGCCCCCTCCTACAATGAGCAGTTCTTC
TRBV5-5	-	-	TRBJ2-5	CASSRRRDQETQYF	TGTGCCAGCAGCCGCCGCCGGGACCAAGAGACCCAGTACTTC
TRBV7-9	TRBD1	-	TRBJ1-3	CASSRGQGSGNTIYF	TGTGCCAGCAGCAGAGGACAGGGCTCTGGAAACACCATATATTTT
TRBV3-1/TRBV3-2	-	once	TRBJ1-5	CASSQERRLNQPQHF	TGTGCCAGCAGCCAAGAGAGGAGACTAAATCAGCCCCAGCATTTT
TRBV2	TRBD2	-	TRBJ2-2	CASSLAGGPAGELFF	TGTGCCAGCAGTCTAGCGGGAGGGCCCGCCGGGGAGCTGTTTTTT
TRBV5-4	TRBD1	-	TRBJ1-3	CASSQGTGAGNTIYF	TGTGCCAGCAGCCAAGGGACAGGGGCGGGAAACACCATATATTTT
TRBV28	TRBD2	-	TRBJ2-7	CASSLEVSGTSGSYEQYF	TGTGCCAGCAGTTTAGAGGTGTCCGGGACTAGCGGGAGCTACGAGCAGTACTTC
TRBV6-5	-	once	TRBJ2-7	CASSYGGLLLRDEQYF	TGTGCCAGCAGTTATGGAGGACTCCTCCTTCGGGACGAGCAGTACTTC
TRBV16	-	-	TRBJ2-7	CASSQETGAYEQYF	TGTGCCAGCAGCCAAGAGACAGGTGCCTACGAGCAGTACTTC
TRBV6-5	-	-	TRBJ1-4	CASSPRGAVNEKLFF	TGTGCCAGCAGCCCACGGGGGGCGGTTAATGAAAAACTGTTTTTT
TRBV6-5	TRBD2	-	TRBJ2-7	CASSYRHSGSYEQYF	TGTGCCAGCAGTTACCGTCATAGCGGGAGCTACGAGCAGTACTTC
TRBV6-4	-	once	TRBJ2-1	CASSDSGSYNEQFF	TGTGCCAGCAGTGATAGCGGCTCCTACAATGAGCAGTTCTTC
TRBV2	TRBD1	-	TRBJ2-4	CASGAYRGENIQYF	TGTGCCAGCGGGGCCTACAGGGGAGAAAACATTCAGTACTTC
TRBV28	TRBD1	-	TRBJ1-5	CASSSLPGQGGQPQHF	TGTGCCAGCAGTTCTCTCCCGGGACAGGGTGGTCAGCCCCAGCATTTT
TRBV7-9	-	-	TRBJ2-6	CASSLVRGTGANVLTF	TGTGCCAGCAGCTTAGTTAGGGGGACTGGGGCCAACGTCCTGACTTTC
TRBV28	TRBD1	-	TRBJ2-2	CASSSQGPGELFF	TGTGCCAGCAGTTCACAGGGGCCCGGGGAGCTGTTTTTT
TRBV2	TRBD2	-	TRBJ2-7	CASPSSGTFGQYF	TGTGCCAGCCCCTCTAGCGGGACGTTTGGGCAGTACTTC
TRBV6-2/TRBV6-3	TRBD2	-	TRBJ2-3	CASSSLAGRDTQYF	TGTGCCAGCAGTTCCTTAGCGGGTCGAGATACGCAGTATTTT